The source of this TCR beta chain is a study of blood T cells in healthy people across ages. Then a second PCR, running roughly 7 to 11 cycles, was carried out with a sample-barcoded 5' primer and a J-beta primer mix. A single record per CDR3 protein comes from TCRdb applying MiXCR to the 5' RACE reads. The top ten clones hold approximately 10% of a sample with some 890,000 distinct CDR3 sequences, 25% to 30% of them seen once. Whole-study findings and limits: There were more naive CD4+ cells and higher diversity in long-lived donors than in aged donors. One million T cells yielded diversity estimates that were considered underestimates. Naive T cell percentage by flow cytometry tracked strongly with beta diversity. Significant beta diversity loss was already apparent by age about 39, declining roughly linearly.

In the case of this clonotype: Its cognate antigen is unknown.

The CDR3 sequence is 15 residues long. Looked up from germline, CDR1 is SGHRS and CDR2 is YFSETQ. V lost 4 bases, J lost 1 base, and 14 bases lay in between. The data also belong to a second study, concerning T cells of mothers and their children.

This clonotype originated in a woman aged 40 to 50 in good health. Sequencing input: blood. This sequence joins TRBV5-1 and TRBJ2-5, with a tentative D call TRBD1 (6 bases). The CDR3 bases are TGCGCCAGCAGCCAAACCCAACAGGGCCAAGAGACCCAGTACTTC. Encoded protein: CASSQTQQGQETQYF.